The 15 T cell receptor beta chains listed next were all sequenced from one sample in a study of blood T cells in healthy people across ages. The second PCR ran about 7 to 12 cycles with a sample-barcoded 5' primer and J-beta primers. TCRdb recomputed calls from the 5' RACE reads with MiXCR, one row per CDR3 protein. The top ten hold 13% of the sample, which has approximately 940,000 distinct CDR3 sequences, roughly 43% seen once. Input material: blood. The source of these receptors is a man aged 30 to 45 in good health.

The chain employs TRBV6-2 or TRBV6-3 and TRBJ2-1; TRBD2 matches at 7 bases. Germline loops: CDR1 MNHEY, CDR2 SVGEGT. Trimming at V came to 7 bases and at J to 5 bases, leaving 17 bases not matched to a gene. CDR3 length: 17 residues. The CDR3 bases are TGTGCCAGCATTCAAGAGGCATGGGGGGGGTTACACAATGAGCAGTTCTTC. Amino acids: CASIQEAWGGLHNEQFF.

This chain joins TRBV3-1 and TRBJ2-3; D uncertain. The V gene's germline CDR1 is LGHDT and CDR2 YNNKEL (reference sequence). V was trimmed by 4 bases and J by 2 bases, leaving 13 bases between them. CDR3 length: 15 residues. CDR3 region: CASSPNYFSTDTQYF. CDR3 sequence (DNA): TGTGCCAGCAGCCCGAACTACTTCTCCACAGATACGCAGTATTTT.

This clonotype appeared many times. The chain couples TRBV3-1 to TRBJ2-1, with D uncertain. Per germline, CDR1 LGHDT and CDR2 YNNKEL (reference sequence). V lost 3 bases and J 8 bases, leaving 11 bases between the germline ends. The CDR3 contains 13 residues. CDR3 residues: CASSQTFGHEQFF. Here the CDR3 DNA reads TGTGCCAGCAGCCAGACCTTTGGCCATGAGCAGTTCTTC.

The CDR3 sequence: CASSSFRTLYGYTF. The CDR3 nucleotides are TGTGCCAGCAGTTCTTTTAGGACGCTTTATGGCTACACCTTC. This chain joins TRBV27 and TRBJ1-2; D not certain. V was pared by 4 bases and J by 5 bases, with 14 bases between. The CDR3 sequence is 14 residues long. The germline V gene has CDR1 MNHEY and CDR2 SMNVEV (reference sequence).

V usage is TRBV4-3 and J usage is TRBJ1-1; a weak D match, TRBD1 (5 bases). The germline gives CDR1 LGHNA, CDR2 YSLEER. The CDR3 consists of 16 residues. The germline V and J ends were trimmed by 0 bases and 1 base, with 12 bases remaining between them. Written as DNA, the CDR3 is TGCGCCAGCAGCCAAGATAGGGGACTCCAGAACACTGAAGCTTTCTTT. This sequence encodes CASSQDRGLQNTEAFF.

The table lists this clonotype with a count of one. V gene TRBV7-2 combines with J gene TRBJ1-4; tentative D call: TRBD1 (6 bases). Germline V gene lookup returns CDR1 SGHTA and CDR2 FQGNSA. Between the trimmed V and J ends, which lost 7 bases and 6 bases, there was a span of 12 bases. The CDR3 totals 13 residues. The CDR3 DNA is TGTGCCAGCATCTTGACAGGTGATGAAAAACTGTTTTTT. It is translated as CASILTGDEKLFF.

With regard to this clonotype: A read error may produce the germline difference seen at one junction end. V gene TRBV25-1 combines with J gene TRBJ1-2, with 7 bases identical to TRBD1. CDR1 is MGHDK, CDR2 SYGVNS, per germline. This CDR3 has 14 residues. CDR3 DNA sequence: TGTGTCAGCAGTGCGCCGACAGGGAACTATGGCTACACCTTC. The encoded protein is CVSSAPTGNYGYTF.

V is TRBV7-2 and J is TRBJ2-1; 12 bases agree with TRBD2. The CDR3 spans 16 residues. V was pared by 5 bases and J by 5 bases, with 7 bases of the junction left unmatched. CDR1 and CDR2 (germline): SGHTA, FQGNSA. The CDR3 DNA reads TGTGCCAGCAGCATATCCCTAGCGGGGGGGAACAATGAGCAGTTCTTC. Translation gives CASSISLAGGNNEQFF.

The sample holds many counts of this clonotype. The chain joins TRBV11-3 to TRBJ1-6; D is ambiguous. The CDR3 length is 14 residues. The V end was cut by 3 bases, the J end by 8 bases, with 11 bases between. Germline V gives CDR1 SGHNT, CDR2 YENEEA. The CDR3 region has the DNA TGTGCCAGCAGCTTCGGCCGTACGGATTCACCCCTCCACTTT. Translated: CASSFGRTDSPLHF. Complete variable domain (other parts from reference TRBV11-3 and TRBJ1-6): EAGVVQSPRYKIIEKKQPVAFWCNPISGHNTLYWYLQNLGQGPELLIRYENEEAVDDSQLPKDRFSAERLKGVDSTLKIQPAELGDSAVYLCASSFGRTDSPLHFGNGTRLTVT.

This chain uses TRBV6-4 with TRBJ2-5; D is possibly TRBD2 (5 bases). V lost 6 bases to trimming and J lost 5 bases, with 16 bases between them. Germline V lookup: CDR1 MRHNA, CDR2 SNTAGT. CDR3 length equals 14 residues. The CDR3 loop is CASRGTFGEETQYF. CDR3 coding DNA: TGTGCCAGCAGAGGTACCTTTGGGGAGGAGACCCAGTACTTC.

The V gene is TRBV20-1, the J gene TRBJ2-2; unclear D gene. The CDR3 consists of 13 residues. V lost 5 bases and J 0 bases, leaving 7 bases between the germline ends. The V gene's germline CDR1 is DFQATT and CDR2 SNEGSKA (reference sequence). CDR3 sequence (DNA): TGCAGTGCTGAAGGGCCGAACACCGGGGAGCTGTTTTTT. Translation: CSAEGPNTGELFF.

J is TRBJ2-5 and V is TRBV15; TRBD2 is a possible D gene (6 bases). Germline V CDR1 and CDR2: LNHNV, YYDKDF (reference sequence). V was shortened by 5 bases and J by 7 bases, with 14 bases between the two germline ends. The CDR3 has 13 residues. CDR3: CATSLAGTRTQYF. Written as DNA, the CDR3 is TGTGCCACCAGCCTTGCGGGAACCCGGACCCAGTACTTC.

This chain uses TRBV10-3 with TRBJ2-2, with D perhaps matching TRBD1 or TRBD2 (5 bases each). CDR1 is ENHRY and CDR2 is SYGVKD in the germline V gene. The CDR3 has 17 residues. Trimming left V 3 bases short and J 6 bases short, with 20 bases between. The CDR3 DNA follows: TGTGCCATCAGTGAATCCCGGCCGAGGGGTAACGCCGGGGAGCTGTTTTTT. It yields the protein CAISESRPRGNAGELFF.

V and J are TRBV6-5 and TRBJ1-4; TRBD1 is a possible D gene (5 bases). The germline CDR1 and CDR2 sequences are MNHEY and SVGAGI. The CDR3 consists of 15 residues. V was shortened by 7 bases and J by 7 bases, with 19 bases between the two germline ends. The CDR3 coding sequence is TGTGCCAGCAACTATCACCGGGACGGGAGTGAAAAACTGTTTTTT. It yields the protein CASNYHRDGSEKLFF.

This rearrangement joins TRBV5-1 to TRBJ2-3, with 8 bases matching TRBD2. V was clipped by 2 bases and J by 5 bases; unmatched bases: 13. Looked up from germline, CDR1 is SGHRS and CDR2 is YFSETQ. This CDR3 is built from 17 residues. CDR3 bases: TGCGCCAGCAGCTTTAGAATAGCGGGGAGCCTAGGAGATACGCAGTATTTT. It is translated as CASSFRIAGSLGDTQYF.